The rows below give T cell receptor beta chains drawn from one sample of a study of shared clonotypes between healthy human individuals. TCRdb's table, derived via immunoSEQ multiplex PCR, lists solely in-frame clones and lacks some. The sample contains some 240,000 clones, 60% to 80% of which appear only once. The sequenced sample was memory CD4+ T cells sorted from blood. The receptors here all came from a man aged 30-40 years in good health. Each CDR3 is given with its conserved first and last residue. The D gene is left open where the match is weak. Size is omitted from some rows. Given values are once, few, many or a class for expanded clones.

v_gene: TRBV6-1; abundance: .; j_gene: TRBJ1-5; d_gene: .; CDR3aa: CATTRAYQPQHF; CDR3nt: TGTGCCACCACCCGGGCGTATCAGCCCCAGCATTTT
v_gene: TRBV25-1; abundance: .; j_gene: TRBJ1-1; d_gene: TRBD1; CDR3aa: CASSPWQGGEAFF; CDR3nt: TGTGCCAGCAGTCCGTGGCAGGGGGGGGAAGCTTTCTTT
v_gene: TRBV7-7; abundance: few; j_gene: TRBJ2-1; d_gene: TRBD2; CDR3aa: CASSSTSGTGEQFF; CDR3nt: TGTGCCAGCAGCTCAACTAGCGGGACGGGTGAGCAGTTCTTC
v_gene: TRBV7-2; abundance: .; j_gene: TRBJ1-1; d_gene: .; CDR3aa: CASSLVVQGGFEAFF; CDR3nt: TGTGCCAGCAGCTTAGTGGTGCAGGGCGGGTTTGAAGCTTTCTTT
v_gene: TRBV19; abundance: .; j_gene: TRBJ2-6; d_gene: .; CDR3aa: CASSIIPGSGANVLTF; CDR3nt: TGTGCCAGTAGTATTATTCCGGGTTCTGGGGCCAACGTCCTGACTTTC
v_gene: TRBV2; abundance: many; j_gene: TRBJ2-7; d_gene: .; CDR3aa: CASKTDPYEQYF; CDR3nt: TGTGCCAGCAAGACAGATCCCTACGAGCAGTACTTC
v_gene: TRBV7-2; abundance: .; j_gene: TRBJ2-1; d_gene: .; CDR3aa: CASSLGLASSNEQFF; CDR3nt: TGTGCCAGCAGCTTGGGGCTAGCGTCCTCCAATGAGCAGTTCTTC
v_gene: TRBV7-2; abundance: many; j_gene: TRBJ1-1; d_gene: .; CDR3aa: CASSAYASSEAFF; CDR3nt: TGTGCCAGCAGCGCCTACGCCAGTAGTGAAGCTTTCTTT
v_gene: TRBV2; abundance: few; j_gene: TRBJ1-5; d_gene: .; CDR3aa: CASRSGSRGNQPQHF; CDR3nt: TGTGCCAGCAGAAGCGGGTCTAGGGGTAATCAGCCCCAGCATTTT
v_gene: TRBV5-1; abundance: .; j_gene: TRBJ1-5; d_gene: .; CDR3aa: CASPGGFKHSQPQHF; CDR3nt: TGCGCCAGCCCCGGAGGGTTTAAGCACAGTCAGCCCCAGCATTTT
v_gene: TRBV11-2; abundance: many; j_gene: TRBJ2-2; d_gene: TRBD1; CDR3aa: CASSLDGGQGSPGELFF; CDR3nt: TGTGCCAGCAGCTTAGATGGGGGACAGGGGTCCCCCGGGGAGCTGTTTTTT
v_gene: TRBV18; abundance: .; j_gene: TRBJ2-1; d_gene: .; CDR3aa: CASSPTGLGEQFF; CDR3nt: TGTGCCAGCTCACCAACAGGGTTAGGTGAGCAGTTCTTC
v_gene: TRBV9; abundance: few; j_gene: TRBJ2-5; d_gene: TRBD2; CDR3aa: CASSPQAGGETQYF; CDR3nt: TGTGCCAGCAGCCCCCAGGCGGGAGGGGAGACCCAGTACTTC
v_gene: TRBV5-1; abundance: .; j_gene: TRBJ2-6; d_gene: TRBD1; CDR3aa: CASEQGGSGANVLTF; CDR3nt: TGCGCCAGCGAACAGGGGGGTTCTGGGGCCAACGTCCTGACTTTC
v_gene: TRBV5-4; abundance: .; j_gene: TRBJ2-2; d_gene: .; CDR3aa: CASSARGELFF; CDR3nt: TGTGCCAGCAGCGCCCGCGGGGAGCTGTTTTTT
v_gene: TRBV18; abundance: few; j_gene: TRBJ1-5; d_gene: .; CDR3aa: CASSAQYNQPQHF; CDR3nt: TGTGCCAGCTCTGCACAGTACAATCAGCCCCAGCATTTT
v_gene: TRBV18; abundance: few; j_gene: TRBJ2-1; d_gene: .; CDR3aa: CASSPSMINEQFF; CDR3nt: TGTGCCAGCTCACCAAGTATGATCAATGAGCAGTTCTTC
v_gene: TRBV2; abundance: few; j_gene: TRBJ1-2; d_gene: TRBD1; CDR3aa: CASRPGGFGYGYTF; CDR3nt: TGTGCCAGCAGGCCAGGGGGCTTCGGCTATGGCTACACCTTC
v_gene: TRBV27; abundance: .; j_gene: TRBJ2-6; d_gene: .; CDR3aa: CASSFIRGDSGANVLTF; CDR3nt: TGTGCCAGCAGTTTTATTCGAGGGGACTCTGGGGCCAACGTCCTGACTTTC